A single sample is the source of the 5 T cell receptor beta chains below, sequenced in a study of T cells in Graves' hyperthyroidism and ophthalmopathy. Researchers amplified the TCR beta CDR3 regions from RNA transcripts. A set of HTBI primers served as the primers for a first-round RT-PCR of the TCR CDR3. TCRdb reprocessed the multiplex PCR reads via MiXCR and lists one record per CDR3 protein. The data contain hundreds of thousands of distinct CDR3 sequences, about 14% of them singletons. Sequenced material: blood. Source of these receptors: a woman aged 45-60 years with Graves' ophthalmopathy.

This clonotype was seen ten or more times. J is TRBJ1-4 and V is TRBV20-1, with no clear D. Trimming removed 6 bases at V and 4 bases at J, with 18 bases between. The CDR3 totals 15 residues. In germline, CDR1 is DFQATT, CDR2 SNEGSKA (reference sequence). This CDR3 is CSAAPPNAFNEKLFF. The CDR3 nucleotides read TGCAGTGCAGCTCCCCCCAACGCCTTTAATGAAAAACTGTTTTTT.

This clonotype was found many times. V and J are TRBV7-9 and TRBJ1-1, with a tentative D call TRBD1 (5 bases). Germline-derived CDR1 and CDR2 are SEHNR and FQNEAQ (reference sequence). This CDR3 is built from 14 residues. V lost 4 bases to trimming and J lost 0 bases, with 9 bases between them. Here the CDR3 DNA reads TGTGCCAGCAGCTGGGGACCGATGAACACTGAAGCTTTCTTT. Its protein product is CASSWGPMNTEAFF.

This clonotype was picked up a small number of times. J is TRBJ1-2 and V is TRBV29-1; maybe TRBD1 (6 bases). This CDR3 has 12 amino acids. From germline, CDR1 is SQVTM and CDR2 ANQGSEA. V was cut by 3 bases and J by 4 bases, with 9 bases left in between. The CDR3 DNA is TGCAGCGTTGATCTGACAGGCTATGGCTACACCTTC. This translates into CSVDLTGYGYTF.

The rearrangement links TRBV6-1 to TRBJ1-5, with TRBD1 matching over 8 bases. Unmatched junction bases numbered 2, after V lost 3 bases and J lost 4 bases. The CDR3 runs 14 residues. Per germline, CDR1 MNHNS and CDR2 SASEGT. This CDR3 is CASSDNRGNQPQHF. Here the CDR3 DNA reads TGTGCCAGCAGTGATAACAGGGGGAATCAGCCCCAGCATTTT.

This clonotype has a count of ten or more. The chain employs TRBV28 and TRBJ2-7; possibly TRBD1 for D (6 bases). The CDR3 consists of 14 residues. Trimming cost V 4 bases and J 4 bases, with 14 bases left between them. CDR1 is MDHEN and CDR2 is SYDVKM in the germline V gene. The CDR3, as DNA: TGTGCCAGCAGTTCACCAGACAGGCCTTACGAGCAGTACTTC. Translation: CASSSPDRPYEQYF.